One and the same sample provided the 25 T cell receptor beta chains below, sequenced in a study of cytomegalovirus exposure and HLA in healthy donors. The assay was immunoSEQ multiplex PCR, and TCRdb's table has in-frame clones only and misses some. The repertoire has around 300,000 clones, around nine tenths of them found once; the top ten carry 0.92%. The sample comprised PBMCs. The source is a woman aged 18 to 35 in good health and CMV-seronegative.

The V and J genes are TRBV10-1 and TRBJ2-3; D gene unclear. CDR3 length: 15 residues. V was shortened by 2 bases and J by 0 bases, with 9 bases between the two germline ends. The germline CDR1 and CDR2 sequences are WNHNN and SYGVQD (reference sequence). The chain's CDR3 is CASSEASPSTDTQYF. The CDR3 DNA reads as TGCGCCAGCAGTGAGGCCAGTCCTAGCACAGATACGCAGTATTTT.

The sample holds one count of this clone. The CDR3: CASSPIAGGPTGELFF. The CDR3 DNA follows: TGTGCCAGCAGCCCTATAGCGGGAGGCCCGACCGGGGAGCTGTTTTTT. The chain has TRBV7-9 and TRBJ2-2; 10 bases are a match to TRBD2. Trimming at V came to 5 bases and at J to 5 bases, leaving 8 bases not matched to a gene. The V gene's germline CDR1 is SEHNR and CDR2 FQNEAQ (reference sequence). The CDR3 is 16 residues long. Using reference TRBV7-9 and TRBJ2-2 for the parts outside the CDR3, the full variable domain is DTGVSQNPRHKITKRGQNVTFRCDPISEHNRLYWYRQTLGQGPEFLTYFQNEAQLEKSRLLSDRFSAERPKGSFSTLEIQRTEQGDSAMYLCASSPIAGGPTGELFFGEGSRLTVL.

This chain joins TRBV11-2 and TRBJ2-7; 8 bases align to TRBD1. The germline gives CDR1 SGHAT, CDR2 FQNNGV. This CDR3 is built from 13 residues. V lost 3 bases and J lost 6; bases outside the gene matches: 4. CDR3 nucleotides: TGTGCCAGCAGCTTGGACAGGGAAATCGAGCAGTACTTC. The encoded protein is CASSLDREIEQYF.

The chain uses TRBV29-1 and TRBJ1-1, with 8 nucleotides matching TRBD1. The CDR3 runs 15 residues. V lost 4 bases to trimming and J lost 3 bases; unmatched junction nucleotides: 10. Germline-derived CDR1 and CDR2 are SQVTM and ANQGSEA. The CDR3 spells CSVVQGALKYTEAFF. The CDR3 DNA reads as TGCAGCGTTGTTCAGGGGGCGCTTAAGTACACTGAAGCTTTCTTT. Based on the CDR3 plus reference TRBV29-1 and TRBJ1-1, the full variable domain is SAVISQKPSRDICQRGTSLTIQCQVDSQVTMMFWYRQQPGQSLTLIATANQGSEATYESGFVIDKFPISRPNLTFSTLTVSNMSPEDSSIYLCSVVQGALKYTEAFFGQGTRLTVV.

The rearrangement uses TRBV7-2 and TRBJ2-7, with TRBD1 matching 8 bases. Germline V gives CDR1 SGHTA, CDR2 FQGNSA. The V gene end was trimmed by 5 bases and the J gene end by 6 bases; junction bases not matched to a gene: 12. This CDR3 region has 15 residues. CDR3 residues: CASSLAGQGFSEQYF. The CDR3 coding sequence is TGTGCCAGCAGCCTCGCCGGACAGGGATTCAGCGAGCAGTACTTC.

In its sample, this clone was seen once. The V gene is TRBV28, the J gene TRBJ1-5, with 8 bases that match TRBD1. Germline CDR1 and CDR2: MDHEN and SYDVKM. This CDR3 is built from 16 residues. Trimming cost V 6 bases and J 6 bases; bases outside gene matches: 13. The CDR3 DNA reads TGTGCCAGCAGCCATTTCGACAGGGGCCGCTCTCAGCCCCAGCATTTT. Encoded protein: CASSHFDRGRSQPQHF.

The chain combines TRBV25-1 with TRBJ1-2; 7 bases map to TRBD1. Germline trimming cut 4 bases from V and 2 bases from J; bases unmatched to any gene: 7. This CDR3 spans 15 amino acids. Germline V lookup: CDR1 MGHDK, CDR2 SYGVNS. CDR3 sequence (DNA): TGTGCCAGCAGTGGCAAACAGGGGCCCAACTATGGCTACACCTTC. Encoded protein: CASSGKQGPNYGYTF.

This clone was seen a single time. CDR3 nucleotides: TGCGCCAGCAGCCTAGGACGGGGCTCTGGGGCCAACGTCCTGACTTTC. Protein: CASSLGRGSGANVLTF. The rearrangement uses TRBV5-1 and TRBJ2-6, with a possible D match to TRBD2 (5 bases). Germline V gene sequence: CDR1 SGHRS, CDR2 YFSETQ. Deletions cut 4 bases from V and 0 bases from J, with 11 bases between. This CDR3 contains 16 residues.

This chain joins TRBV29-1 and TRBJ1-1, with TRBD1 identical over 8 bases. With V trimmed by 4 bases and J by 4 bases, 11 bases remained unmatched. CDR3 length equals 15 residues. Germline V gene sequence: CDR1 SQVTM, CDR2 ANQGSEA. CDR3 amino acids: CSVGDRGRLGTEAFF. CDR3 nucleotide sequence: TGCAGCGTTGGAGACAGGGGACGACTGGGCACTGAAGCTTTCTTT.

The rearrangement joins TRBV9 to TRBJ2-5; weak D call: TRBD1 (6 bases). Germline-derived CDR1 and CDR2 are SGDLS and YYNGEE. There are 13 residues in the CDR3. The ends were cut back, 6 bases at V and 5 bases at J, with 14 bases in the middle. Here the CDR3 DNA reads TGTGCCAGCAAGGGACAAGGCCAGGAGACCCAGTACTTC. It encodes CASKGQGQETQYF.

The chain couples TRBV15 to TRBJ2-7; possible D gene TRBD2, 5 bases. Germline V gene sequence: CDR1 LNHNV, CDR2 YYDKDF (reference sequence). The CDR3 has 14 residues. The V gene lost 5 bases and the J gene lost 0 bases, with 11 bases spanning the gap. The CDR3 DNA sequence: TGTGCCACCAGCCTAGACGCGGGCTCCTACGAGCAGTACTTC. It encodes CATSLDAGSYEQYF.

This clone was seen once. This chain links TRBV7-8 with TRBJ1-2; 10 bases agree with TRBD1. The junction had 13 bases not matched to a gene; V was cut back by 4 bases and J by 8 bases. Germline CDR1 SGHVS, CDR2 FQNEAQ. The CDR3 runs 16 residues. CDR3 sequence reads: CASSSPPTGTGEGYTF. In DNA, the CDR3 is TGTGCCAGCAGCTCACCGCCCACCGGGACAGGGGAAGGCTACACCTTC.

J is TRBJ1-3 and V is TRBV5-7; TRBD1 is a possible D gene (5 bases). TRBV5-7 is identified as an open reading frame with a role that is uncertain. The V and J ends lost 4 bases and 0 bases respectively, with 20 bases between them. The CDR3 contains 18 residues. CDR3 in amino acids: CASSADFGRAPSGNTIYF. In nucleotides, the CDR3 is TGTGCCAGCAGCGCCGATTTTGGCAGGGCACCCTCTGGAAACACCATATATTTT.

The chain couples TRBV6-5 to TRBJ2-1, with 11 nucleotides matching TRBD2. Looked up from germline, CDR1 is MNHEY and CDR2 is SVGAGI. CDR3 length equals 16 residues. V trimming: 3 bases; J trimming: 3 bases; junction bases outside the gene matches: 4. The DNA for the CDR3 is TGTGCCAGCAGTTATAGGACTAGCGGGCTCTACAATGAGCAGTTCTTC. Translation gives CASSYRTSGLYNEQFF.

The chain links TRBV9 to TRBJ2-7, with D possibly matching TRBD2 (6 bases). Trimming took 0 bases from V and 6 from J, leaving 10 bases between them. The CDR3 sequence is 13 residues long. Germline V gives CDR1 SGDLS, CDR2 YYNGEE. CDR3 sequence (DNA): TGTGCCAGCAGCGTAGGTATGGGGGGCGAGCAGTACTTC. Its translation: CASSVGMGGEQYF.

This chain connects TRBV6-1 to TRBJ2-2; a possible D gene is TRBD2 (6 bases). The CDR3 covers 14 residues. Trimming removed 3 bases at V and 4 bases at J, with 9 bases between. Germline V CDR1 and CDR2: MNHNS, SASEGT. The CDR3 sequence: CASSDLGGTGELFF. For the CDR3, the DNA is TGTGCCAGCAGTGATCTGGGGGGCACCGGGGAGCTGTTTTTT.

The chain couples TRBV29-1 to TRBJ2-7; 8 nucleotides agree with TRBD1. J lost 4 bases, V lost 6 bases, and 8 bases had no gene match. The CDR3 is 13 amino acids. Per germline, CDR1 SQVTM and CDR2 ANQGSEA. The DNA of the CDR3 is TGCAGCGTCGGTACGGACAGGGAGTACGAGCAGTACTTC. It specifies CSVGTDREYEQYF.

J is TRBJ2-7 and V is TRBV11-2; 11 bases are a match to TRBD2. This CDR3 spans 15 amino acids. Trimming at V came to 5 bases and at J to 6 bases, leaving 9 bases not matched to a gene. CDR1 and CDR2 from the germline V gene are SGHAT and FQNNGV. The CDR3 spells CASSEQGLAGGEQYF. The CDR3 DNA is TGTGCCAGCAGCGAACAAGGACTAGCGGGTGGCGAGCAGTACTTC.

This rearrangement joins TRBV27 to TRBJ2-7, with D unclear. With 6 bases removed from V and 3 bases from J, the gap between germline ends came to 12 bases. The germline gives CDR1 MNHEY, CDR2 SMNVEV (reference sequence). This CDR3 has 13 amino acids. Here the CDR3 DNA reads TGTGCCAGCAGCAAGACTGTCAGCTACGAGCAGTACTTC. This codes for CASSKTVSYEQYF.

The rearrangement uses TRBV25-1 and TRBJ1-1; D remains unclear. V was cut by 4 bases and J by 1 base, with 10 bases left in between. The CDR3 is 14 residues long. Germline assignment: CDR1 MGHDK and CDR2 SYGVNS. CDR3 nucleotide sequence: TGTGCCAGCAGTGGAGGAAGTTGGAACACTGAAGCTTTCTTT. Protein: CASSGGSWNTEAFF.

This sequence joins TRBV28 and TRBJ1-2; 7 bases are a match to TRBD1. Germline values: CDR1 MDHEN, CDR2 SYDVKM. Trimming cost V 6 bases and J 6 bases; bases outside gene matches: 13. The CDR3 runs 15 residues. In nucleotides, the CDR3 is TGTGCCAGCAGCGAGGAAACAGGGGTTCCTCATGGCTACACCTTC. Residues: CASSEETGVPHGYTF.

J is TRBJ2-3 and V is TRBV28; 7 bases fit TRBD2. CDR1 and CDR2 from the germline V gene are MDHEN and SYDVKM. The CDR3 runs to 15 residues. The J segment lost 3 bases and the V segment lost 2 bases, leaving 5 bases of the junction unmatched. CDR3 coding DNA: TGTGCCAGCAGTTTAGCGGGAGATTTTACAGATACGCAGTATTTT. This codes for CASSLAGDFTDTQYF.

This chain uses TRBV4-1 with TRBJ2-1; D is uncertain. Deletions cut 1 base from V and 7 bases from J, with 17 bases between. The length of the CDR3 is 16 residues. The germline V gene has CDR1 MGHRA and CDR2 YSYEKL. The CDR3: CASSQGVFATRNEQFF. CDR3 nucleotides: TGCGCCAGCAGCCAAGGAGTGTTTGCAACGAGGAATGAGCAGTTCTTC.

This sequence joins TRBV7-8 and TRBJ2-7; 15 bases align to TRBD2. The J segment lost 0 bases and the V segment lost 2 bases, leaving 14 bases of the junction unmatched. The CDR3 extends over 21 amino acids. Germline V CDR1 and CDR2: SGHVS, FQNEAQ. CDR3 sequence (DNA): TGTGCCAGCAGCTTAATGTTTTCCGGGACTAGCGGGAGGCCCACCTCCTACGAGCAGTACTTC. It codes for CASSLMFSGTSGRPTSYEQYF.

This chain links TRBV12-5 with TRBJ2-3; D is unclear. The CDR3 runs 17 residues. Germline V gene sequence: CDR1 LGHNT, CDR2 FRNRAP. V lost 0 bases to trimming and J lost 4 bases, with 17 bases between them. CDR3 loop: CASGLVPVVQVADTQYF. In DNA, the CDR3 is TGTGCTAGTGGTTTGGTACCTGTCGTCCAGGTGGCAGATACGCAGTATTTT. The full variable domain, rest sourced from reference TRBV12-5 and TRBJ2-3, is DARVTQTPRHKVTEMGQEVTMRCQPILGHNTVFWYRQTMMQGLELLAYFRNRAPLDDSGMPKDRFSAEMPDATLATLKIQPSEPRDSAVYFCASGLVPVVQVADTQYFGPGTRLTVL.